This T cell receptor (beta chain) was sequenced during a study of blood T cell repertoires in COVID-19. Study information: The United States, Italy and Spain supplied acute and convalescent COVID-19 samples. The cDNA or gDNA used as material had been derived from T cells, B-cell-depleted T cells, or PBMCs.

In the study's own analysis: Estimation of nucleated cell counts was performed using reference gene primer amplification. Some clones are missing from TCRdb's copy, which holds only in-frame ones; the method was immunoSEQ multiplex PCR. V and J calls and clone size follow that table, whereas D and trimming were derived from the DNA. The table has about 64,000 clones, 80% to 90% seen once. The receptor was isolated from a man aged 50 or older with active COVID-19. The material sequenced was peripheral blood.

This CDR3 is CASNPGQNTDTQYF. The CDR3 region has the DNA TGTGCCAGTAACCCAGGACAGAACACAGATACGCAGTATTTT. The chain carries TRBV19 and TRBJ2-3; the D gene is possibly TRBD1 (6 bases). The V gene's germline CDR1 is LNHDA and CDR2 SQIVND (reference sequence). This CDR3 contains 14 residues. Trimming pared 7 bases from V and 2 bases from J, leaving 13 bases between.